The count of the clone carrying this T cell receptor (beta chain) is one. What it binds is unknown. Relapses following autologous stem cell transplantation were seen in all patients, with brentuximab vedotin exposure varying. Germline V gene lookup returns CDR1 GTSNPN and CDR2 SVGIG (reference sequence). The V end was cut by 4 bases, the J end by 4 bases, with 8 bases between. The CDR3 is made up of 12 amino acids. Generated by immunoSEQ multiplex PCR, the TCRdb table keeps only in-frame clones and is missing some. This sample has 70,000 to 80,000 clones, with more than 85% found just once. The data derive from a study of PD-1 blockade in classical Hodgkin lymphoma. Study findings and constraints: Healthy donors reportedly exceeded newly diagnosed patients in baseline TCR diversity. Sources of repertoire differences remain undefined, possibly disease activity or prior therapy.

The gene calls are TRBV30 and TRBJ1-5; the D gene is possibly TRBD1 (5 bases). This TCR came from a human donor with classical Hodgkin lymphoma. Sequenced material: peripheral blood mononuclear cells (PBMCs), taken at baseline. Written as DNA, the CDR3 is TGTGCCTGGAACAGGCTTAATCAGCCCCAGCATTTT. Translation: CAWNRLNQPQHF.